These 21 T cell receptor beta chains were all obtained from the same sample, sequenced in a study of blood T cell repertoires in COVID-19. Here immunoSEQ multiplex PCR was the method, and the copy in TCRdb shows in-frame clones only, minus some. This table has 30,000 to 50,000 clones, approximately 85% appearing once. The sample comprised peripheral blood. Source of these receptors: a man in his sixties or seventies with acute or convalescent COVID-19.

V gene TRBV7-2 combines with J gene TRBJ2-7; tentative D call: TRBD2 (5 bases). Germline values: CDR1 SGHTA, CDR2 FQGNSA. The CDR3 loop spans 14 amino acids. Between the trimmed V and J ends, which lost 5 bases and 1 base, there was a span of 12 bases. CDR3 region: CASSRAGWSYEQYF. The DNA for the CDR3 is TGTGCCAGCAGCCGGGCGGGTTGGTCCTACGAGCAGTACTTC.

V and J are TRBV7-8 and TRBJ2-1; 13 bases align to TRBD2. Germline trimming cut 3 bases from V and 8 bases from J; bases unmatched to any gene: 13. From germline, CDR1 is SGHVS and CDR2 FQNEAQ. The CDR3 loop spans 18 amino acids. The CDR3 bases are TGTGCCAGCAGCTTTCACACTAGCGGGAGGGCCCTTATGGATGAGCAGTTCTTC. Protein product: CASSFHTSGRALMDEQFF.

CDR3 amino acids: CATSRVLAVNTGELFF. As DNA, the CDR3 is TGTGCCACCAGCAGAGTTCTAGCGGTTAACACCGGGGAGCTGTTTTTT. The genes are TRBV15 and TRBJ2-2, with 7 bases identical to TRBD2. The CDR3 length is 16 residues. Germline lookup yields CDR1 LNHNV and CDR2 YYDKDF (reference sequence). Trimming removed 1 base from V and 2 bases from J; junction bases left unmatched: 4.

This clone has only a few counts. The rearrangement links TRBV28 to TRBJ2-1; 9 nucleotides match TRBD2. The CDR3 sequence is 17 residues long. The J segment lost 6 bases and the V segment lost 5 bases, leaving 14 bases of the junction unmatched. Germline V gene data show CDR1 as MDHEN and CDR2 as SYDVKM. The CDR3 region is CASSPDTGTSRFNEQFF. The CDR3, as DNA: TGTGCCAGCAGTCCCGATACCGGGACTAGCCGCTTCAATGAGCAGTTCTTC. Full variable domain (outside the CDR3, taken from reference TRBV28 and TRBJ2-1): DVKVTQSSRYLVKRTGEKVFLECVQDMDHENMFWYRQDPGLGLRLIYFSYDVKMKEKGDIPEGYSVSREKKERFSLILESASTNQTSMYLCASSPDTGTSRFNEQFFGPGTRLTVL.

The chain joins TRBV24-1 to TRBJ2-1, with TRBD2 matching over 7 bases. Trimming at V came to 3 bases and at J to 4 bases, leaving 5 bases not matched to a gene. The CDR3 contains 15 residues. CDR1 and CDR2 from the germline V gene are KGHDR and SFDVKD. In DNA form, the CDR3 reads TGTGCCACCAGTGATGCAGCAGCGGGATACAATGAGCAGTTCTTC. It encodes CATSDAAAGYNEQFF.

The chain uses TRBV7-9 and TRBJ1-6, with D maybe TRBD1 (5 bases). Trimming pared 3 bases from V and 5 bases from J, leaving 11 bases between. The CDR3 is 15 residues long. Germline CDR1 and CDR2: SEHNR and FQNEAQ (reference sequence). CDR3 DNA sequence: TGTGCCAGCAGCTTGGGGGGGAGGAATAATTCACCCCTCCACTTT. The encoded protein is CASSLGGRNNSPLHF.

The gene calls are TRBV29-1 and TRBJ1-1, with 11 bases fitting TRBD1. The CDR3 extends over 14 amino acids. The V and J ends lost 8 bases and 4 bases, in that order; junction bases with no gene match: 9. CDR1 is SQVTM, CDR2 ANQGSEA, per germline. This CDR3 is CSIRGQGGGTEAFF. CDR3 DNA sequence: TGCAGCATCCGGGGACAGGGGGGAGGCACTGAAGCTTTCTTT.

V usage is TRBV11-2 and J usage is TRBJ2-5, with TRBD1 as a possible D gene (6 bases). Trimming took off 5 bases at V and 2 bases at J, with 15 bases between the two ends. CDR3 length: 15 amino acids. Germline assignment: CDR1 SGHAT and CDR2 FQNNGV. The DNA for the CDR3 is TGTGCCAGCAGCCCCAGGGGAGTGGGACAAGAGACCCAGTACTTC. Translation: CASSPRGVGQETQYF.

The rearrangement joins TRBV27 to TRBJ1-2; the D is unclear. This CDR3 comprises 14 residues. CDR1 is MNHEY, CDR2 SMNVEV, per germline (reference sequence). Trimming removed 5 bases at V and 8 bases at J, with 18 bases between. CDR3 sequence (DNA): TGTGCCAGCAGTCCCCCCCCGGGCGGGAGGGGCTACACCTTC. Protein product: CASSPPPGGRGYTF.

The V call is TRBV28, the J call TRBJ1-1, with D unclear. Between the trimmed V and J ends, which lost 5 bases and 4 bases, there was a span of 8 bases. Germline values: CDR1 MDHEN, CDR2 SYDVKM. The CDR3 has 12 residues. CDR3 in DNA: TGTGCCAGCAGTGCGGGCCTCACTGAAGCTTTCTTT. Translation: CASSAGLTEAFF.

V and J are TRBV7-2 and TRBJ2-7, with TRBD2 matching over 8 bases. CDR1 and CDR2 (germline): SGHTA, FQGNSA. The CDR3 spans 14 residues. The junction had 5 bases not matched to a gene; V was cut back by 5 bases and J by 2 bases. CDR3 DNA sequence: TGTGCCAGCAGCCCGGGACTAGGGCCCTACGAGCAGTACTTC. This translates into CASSPGLGPYEQYF.

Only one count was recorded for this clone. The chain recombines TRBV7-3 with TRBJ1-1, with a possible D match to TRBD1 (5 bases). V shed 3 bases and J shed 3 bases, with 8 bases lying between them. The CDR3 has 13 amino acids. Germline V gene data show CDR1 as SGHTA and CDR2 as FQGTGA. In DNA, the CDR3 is TGTGCCAGCAGCTTGACAGCTTACACTGAAGCTTTCTTT. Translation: CASSLTAYTEAFF.

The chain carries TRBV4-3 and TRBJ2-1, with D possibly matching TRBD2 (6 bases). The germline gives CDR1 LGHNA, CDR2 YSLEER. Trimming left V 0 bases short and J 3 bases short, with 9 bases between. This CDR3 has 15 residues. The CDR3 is CASSQDSAGYNEQFF. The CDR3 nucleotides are TGCGCCAGCAGCCAAGATTCAGCGGGCTACAATGAGCAGTTCTTC.

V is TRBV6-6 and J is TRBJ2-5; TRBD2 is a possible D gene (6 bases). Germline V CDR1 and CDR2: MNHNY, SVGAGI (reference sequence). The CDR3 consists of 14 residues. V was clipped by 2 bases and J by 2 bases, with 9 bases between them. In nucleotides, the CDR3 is TGTGCCAGCAGTTACGTGGCGGGACAAGAGACCCAGTACTTC. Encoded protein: CASSYVAGQETQYF.

The CDR3 bases are TGTGCCAGCTCACCCCTCCCACTTCCAAACACCGGGGAGCTGTTTTTT. It yields the protein CASSPLPLPNTGELFF. The rearrangement joins TRBV18 to TRBJ2-2; unclear D gene. V was trimmed by 3 bases and J by 2 bases, leaving 13 bases between them. CDR3 length: 16 amino acids. The germline V gene encodes CDR1 KGHSH and CDR2 LQKENI.

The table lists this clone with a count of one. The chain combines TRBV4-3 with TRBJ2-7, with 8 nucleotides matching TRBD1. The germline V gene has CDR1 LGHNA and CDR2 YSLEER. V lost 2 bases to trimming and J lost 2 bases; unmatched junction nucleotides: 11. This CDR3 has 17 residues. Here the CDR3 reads CASSQTNRGSFPYEQYF. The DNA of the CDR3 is TGCGCCAGCAGCCAAACCAACAGGGGGTCTTTTCCCTACGAGCAGTACTTC.

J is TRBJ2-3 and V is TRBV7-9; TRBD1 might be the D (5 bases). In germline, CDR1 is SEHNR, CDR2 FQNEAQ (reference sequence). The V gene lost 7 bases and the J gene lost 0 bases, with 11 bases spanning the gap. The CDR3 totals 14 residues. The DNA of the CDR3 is TGTGCCAGCAACCAGGGAACTAGCACAGATACGCAGTATTTT. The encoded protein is CASNQGTSTDTQYF.

The CDR3: CASSRLAGSQETQYF. As DNA, the CDR3 is TGTGCCAGCAGTCGGCTAGCGGGATCCCAAGAGACCCAGTACTTC. V gene TRBV2 combines with J gene TRBJ2-5; TRBD2 aligns across 9 bases. CDR1 SNHLY and CDR2 FYNNEI come from the germline V gene. CDR3 length: 15 residues. The trim removed 5 bases at V and 1 base at J, leaving 5 bases unmatched.

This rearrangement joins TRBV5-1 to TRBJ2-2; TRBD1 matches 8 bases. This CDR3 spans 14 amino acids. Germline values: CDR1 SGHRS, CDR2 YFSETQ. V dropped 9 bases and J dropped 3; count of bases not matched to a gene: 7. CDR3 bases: TGCGCCACCACCCCGACAGGGGACACCGGGGAGCTGTTTTTT. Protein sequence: CATTPTGDTGELFF.

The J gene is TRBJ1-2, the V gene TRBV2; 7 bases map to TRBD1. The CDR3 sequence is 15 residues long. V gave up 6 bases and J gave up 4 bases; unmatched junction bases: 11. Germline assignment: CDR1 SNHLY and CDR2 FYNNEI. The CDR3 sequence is CASRLTGVTTYGYTF. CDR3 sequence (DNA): TGTGCCAGCAGACTCACAGGGGTCACAACCTATGGCTACACCTTC.

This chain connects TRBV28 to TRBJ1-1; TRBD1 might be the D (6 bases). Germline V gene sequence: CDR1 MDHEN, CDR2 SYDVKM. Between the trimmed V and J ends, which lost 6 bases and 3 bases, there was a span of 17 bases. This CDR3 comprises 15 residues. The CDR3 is CASRGGGRRDTEAFF. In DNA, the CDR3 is TGTGCCAGCAGAGGCGGGGGGCGCCGGGACACTGAAGCTTTCTTT.